This T cell receptor beta chain was identified during a study of OX40 agonist ivuxolimab in advanced cancers. Germline V gene sequence: CDR1 LNHDA, CDR2 SQIVND (reference sequence). The V gene lost 5 bases and the J gene lost 3 bases, with 17 bases spanning the gap. The CDR3 has 15 residues. The protocol was immunoSEQ multiplex PCR, while the TCRdb copy is restricted to in-frame clones and leaves out a portion. This table holds tens of thousands of clones, 92% found once. The sample in question was CD4+ or CD8+ T cells sorted from blood, obtained in a trial of the OX40 agonist ivuxolimab. This sequence originates from an adult with an advanced solid tumor such as melanoma, head and neck, liver or kidney cancer. This chain links TRBV19 with TRBJ2-7, with a tentative D call TRBD2 (6 bases). The CDR3, as DNA: TGTGCCAGTAGTCTAGGGACGGGAGTGGACTACGAGCAGTACTTC. Protein product: CASSLGTGVDYEQYF.